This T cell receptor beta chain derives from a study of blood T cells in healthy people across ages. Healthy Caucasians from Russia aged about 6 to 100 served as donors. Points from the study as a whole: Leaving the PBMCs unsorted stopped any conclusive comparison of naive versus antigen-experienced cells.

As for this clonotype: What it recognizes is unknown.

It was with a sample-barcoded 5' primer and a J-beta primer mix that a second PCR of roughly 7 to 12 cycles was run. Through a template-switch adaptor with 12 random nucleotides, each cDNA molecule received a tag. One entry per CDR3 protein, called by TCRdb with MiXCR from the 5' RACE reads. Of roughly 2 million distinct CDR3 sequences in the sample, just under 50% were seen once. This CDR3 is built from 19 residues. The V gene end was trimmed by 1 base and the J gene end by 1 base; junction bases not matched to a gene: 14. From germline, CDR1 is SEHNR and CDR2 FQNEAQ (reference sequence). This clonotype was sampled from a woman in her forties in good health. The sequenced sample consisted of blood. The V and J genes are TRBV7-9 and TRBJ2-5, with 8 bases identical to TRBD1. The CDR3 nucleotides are TGTGCCAGCAGCTTAGGTAGAGGACAGGGAGGATTCTTCCAAGAGACCCAGTACTTC. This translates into CASSLGRGQGGFFQETQYF.